A selection of T cell receptor beta chains follows, all from one sample in a study of CD8+ T cells in alopecia areata. Sequencing was performed with immunoSEQ multiplex PCR; in TCRdb, only in-frame clones are kept and a portion is missing. The repertoire consists of about 200,000 clones, with approximately 60% occurring once and the leading ten covering under 5%. Sequenced sample: CD8+ T cells sorted from blood. The receptors derive from a human donor in good health. Both conserved end residues are part of each CDR3. The order of the fields is clone size, J gene, V gene, D gene, CDR3 protein, CDR3 DNA. The D gene is left open where the match is weak. A clone size is listed for some rows: how often the clone was seen (once, few, many), or a class if it is expanded.

clone_size: -; j_call: TRBJ2-7; v_call: TRBV5-7; d_call: TRBD2; cdr3_aa: CASTLGRGGPYEQYF; cdr3_nt: TGTGCCAGCACTCTCGGGCGGGGGGGCCCCTACGAGCAGTACTTC
clone_size: -; j_call: TRBJ1-1; v_call: TRBV4-1; d_call: -; cdr3_aa: CASSHRGNTEAFF; cdr3_nt: TGCGCCAGCAGCCACCGGGGGAACACTGAAGCTTTCTTT
clone_size: -; j_call: TRBJ1-1; v_call: TRBV27; d_call: -; cdr3_aa: CASSWAGGGTEAFF; cdr3_nt: TGTGCCAGCAGTTGGGCCGGTGGCGGGACTGAAGCTTTCTTT
clone_size: few; j_call: TRBJ2-1; v_call: TRBV7-2; d_call: -; cdr3_aa: CASSLLRDSSYNEQFF; cdr3_nt: TGTGCCAGCAGCTTATTGAGGGATAGCTCCTACAATGAGCAGTTCTTC
clone_size: -; j_call: TRBJ1-4; v_call: TRBV6-5; d_call: TRBD1; cdr3_aa: CASSRTGGSNEKLFF; cdr3_nt: TGTGCCAGCAGCCGGACAGGGGGAAGTAATGAAAAACTGTTTTTT
clone_size: few; j_call: TRBJ2-7; v_call: TRBV5-1; d_call: -; cdr3_aa: CASSGETGAYEQYF; cdr3_nt: TGCGCCAGCAGCGGAGAAACGGGGGCCTACGAGCAGTACTTC
clone_size: -; j_call: TRBJ1-2; v_call: TRBV29-1; d_call: -; cdr3_aa: CSVDRVGGYTF; cdr3_nt: TGCAGCGTTGACCGGGTTGGAGGCTACACCTTC
clone_size: -; j_call: TRBJ2-7; v_call: TRBV4-1; d_call: -; cdr3_aa: CASSQTAGGEAYEQYF; cdr3_nt: TGCGCCAGCAGCCAAACGGCTGGTGGTGAAGCCTACGAGCAGTACTTC
clone_size: few; j_call: TRBJ2-1; v_call: TRBV14; d_call: -; cdr3_aa: CASSQDPNEQFF; cdr3_nt: TGTGCCAGCAGCCAAGATCCCAATGAGCAGTTCTTC
clone_size: -; j_call: TRBJ2-6; v_call: TRBV9; d_call: -; cdr3_aa: CASSPQSGANVLTF; cdr3_nt: TGTGCCAGCAGCCCCCAGTCTGGGGCCAACGTCCTGACTTTC
clone_size: -; j_call: TRBJ1-2; v_call: TRBV29-1; d_call: -; cdr3_aa: CSVLLKGPVPGYTF; cdr3_nt: TGCAGCGTCCTTCTGAAAGGCCCCGTACCGGGCTACACCTTC
clone_size: -; j_call: TRBJ1-3; v_call: TRBV2; d_call: -; cdr3_aa: CASVDSGNTIYF; cdr3_nt: TGTGCCAGCGTCGACTCTGGAAACACCATATATTTT
clone_size: -; j_call: TRBJ2-3; v_call: TRBV4-1; d_call: TRBD1; cdr3_aa: CASSTGDRVTDTQYF; cdr3_nt: TGCGCCAGCAGCACAGGAGACAGGGTAACAGATACGCAGTATTTT
clone_size: few; j_call: TRBJ1-2; v_call: TRBV7-9; d_call: -; cdr3_aa: CASSPTGLVYGYTF; cdr3_nt: TGTGCCAGCAGCCCCACCGGGCTGGTCTATGGCTACACCTTC
clone_size: -; j_call: TRBJ1-2; v_call: TRBV7-2; d_call: TRBD1; cdr3_aa: CASSLGQHGYTF; cdr3_nt: TGTGCCAGCAGCCTGGGACAGCATGGCTACACCTTC
clone_size: few; j_call: TRBJ1-1; v_call: TRBV19; d_call: TRBD1; cdr3_aa: CATKEQGAPIEAFF; cdr3_nt: TGTGCCACCAAAGAACAGGGGGCCCCAATTGAAGCTTTCTTT
clone_size: -; j_call: TRBJ2-3; v_call: TRBV11-2; d_call: -; cdr3_aa: CASEGLGGTDTQYF; cdr3_nt: TGTGCCAGCGAGGGACTTGGGGGCACAGATACGCAGTATTTT
clone_size: -; j_call: TRBJ2-6; v_call: TRBV6-1; d_call: TRBD1; cdr3_aa: CASSRTGSGANVLTF; cdr3_nt: TGTGCCAGCAGCAGGACAGGGTCTGGGGCCAACGTCCTGACTTTC
clone_size: -; j_call: TRBJ2-7; v_call: TRBV7-9; d_call: -; cdr3_aa: CASSSQVSYEQYF; cdr3_nt: TGTGCCAGCAGCTCGCAGGTCTCCTACGAGCAGTACTTC
clone_size: -; j_call: TRBJ2-3; v_call: TRBV25-1; d_call: TRBD2; cdr3_aa: CASSELLAGASTDTQYF; cdr3_nt: TGTGCCAGCAGTGAACTTCTAGCGGGGGCTAGCACAGATACGCAGTATTTT
clone_size: -; j_call: TRBJ1-1; v_call: TRBV30; d_call: -; cdr3_aa: CAWSPGLNTEAFF; cdr3_nt: TGTGCCTGGAGCCCAGGGCTGAACACTGAAGCTTTCTTT
clone_size: -; j_call: TRBJ1-2; v_call: TRBV7-9; d_call: -; cdr3_aa: CASSLERYGYTF; cdr3_nt: TGTGCCAGCAGCTTAGAGCGCTATGGCTACACCTTC
clone_size: few; j_call: TRBJ2-7; v_call: TRBV29-1; d_call: TRBD1; cdr3_aa: CSVESTGESYEQYF; cdr3_nt: TGCAGCGTTGAGTCGACAGGGGAGTCCTACGAGCAGTACTTC
clone_size: many; j_call: TRBJ1-5; v_call: TRBV7-9; d_call: -; cdr3_aa: CASSLASQTGQPQHF; cdr3_nt: TGTGCCAGCAGCTTAGCGTCCCAGACTGGGCAGCCCCAGCATTTT